This note documents a single TCR beta chain sequence. These data are taken from a study of blood T cell repertoires in COVID-19. Clones were read by immunoSEQ multiplex PCR, and TCRdb kept only the in-frame ones, dropping some. The sample holds over 70,000 clones, less than 85% seen once. Germline V gene data show CDR1 as MDHEN and CDR2 as SYDVKM. The CDR3 is 15 amino acids. V shed 5 bases and J shed 1 base, with 14 bases lying between them. This chain connects TRBV28 to TRBJ1-1; D not certain. The source is a woman between 70 and 85 years old with acute or convalescent COVID-19. Material for sequencing was peripheral blood. The CDR3 DNA sequence: TGTGCCAGCAGTCCCCTTAGTCGGGGGAACACTGAAGCTTTCTTT. Translating it yields CASSPLSRGNTEAFF.